This entry lists 2 T cell receptor beta chains sequenced from one sample in a study of cytomegalovirus exposure and HLA in healthy donors. PCR employed 60 Vbeta and 13 Jbeta primers. The data were produced by immunoSEQ multiplex PCR, yet TCRdb's version contains in-frame clones alone and is incomplete. The table lists around 160,000 clones, 70% to 90% of them singletons, with about 9.3% in the top ten. The sequenced sample was PBMCs. The receptors here all came from a young man in good health and CMV-seropositive.

Only one count was recorded for this clone. The chain carries TRBV27 and TRBJ1-6, with D uncertain. Trimming left V 3 bases short and J 7 bases short, with 7 bases between. Germline CDR1 MNHEY, CDR2 SMNVEV (reference sequence). The CDR3 runs to 13 residues. This chain's CDR3 is CASSLGSNSPLHF. The CDR3, as DNA: TGTGCCAGCAGTTTGGGCTCGAATTCACCCCTCCACTTT.

CDR3 sequence: CASSRTTGANEQYF. The CDR3 bases are TGTGCCAGCAGTCGCACGACAGGGGCTAACGAGCAGTACTTC. This chain links TRBV7-9 with TRBJ2-7; TRBD1 matches 8 bases. The germline V gene encodes CDR1 SEHNR and CDR2 FQNEAQ (reference sequence). CDR3 size: 14 residues. V was clipped by 6 bases and J by 5 bases; unmatched bases: 9. The full variable domain, with the rest looked up from reference TRBV7-9 and TRBJ2-7, is DTGVSQNPRHKITKRGQNVTFRCDPISEHNRLYWYRQTLGQGPEFLTYFQNEAQLEKSRLLSDRFSAERPKGSFSTLEIQRTEQGDSAMYLCASSRTTGANEQYFGPGTRLTVT.